Presented here are 21 T cell receptor beta chains from one specimen sequenced in a study of cytomegalovirus exposure and HLA in healthy donors (TCRdb year 2017). Library preparation was by the immunoSEQ multiplex PCR assay. The multiplex PCR relied on a mix of 60 forward primers for TCR Vbeta segments and 13 reverse primers for TCR Jbeta segments. TCRdb took this table from immuneACCESS and kept in-frame rearrangements with V and J called. Such tables lack part of the clones; where checked against another copy, unresolved V genes explain under half of the gap, and the rest is unexplained. The sample table records about 140,000 clones; more than 7.5% of these occur just once. The biggest ten clones account for approximately 1.9% of the sample. Source material: PBMCs. These receptors all come from a man in his forties or fifties in good health and CMV-seronegative.

A few counts support this clone. The chain employs TRBV7-6 and TRBJ1-3; TRBD1 aligns across 9 bases. Trimming at V came to 1 base and at J to 4 bases, leaving 5 bases not matched to a gene. Germline V gene lookup returns CDR1 SGHVS and CDR2 FNYEAQ. The CDR3 is 16 residues long. CDR3 in DNA: TGTGCCAGCAGCTTAGGGGGGACAGGGAACGGAAACACCATATATTTT. Its protein is CASSLGGTGNGNTIYF. Combining the CDR3 with reference TRBV7-6 and TRBJ1-3 gives the whole variable domain GAGVSQSPRYKVTKRGQDVALRCDPISGHVSLYWYRQALGQGPEFLTYFNYEAQQDKSGLPNDRFSAERPEGSISTLTIQRTEQRDSAMYRCASSLGGTGNGNTIYFGEGSWLTVV.

J is TRBJ1-3 and V is TRBV2; D is possibly TRBD1 (5 bases). V lost 6 bases to trimming and J lost 0 bases, with 12 bases between them. The CDR3 consists of 15 residues. CDR1 is SNHLY, CDR2 FYNNEI, per germline. CDR3 protein: CASRADSFSGNTIYF. For the CDR3, the DNA is TGTGCCAGCAGAGCTGACAGTTTCTCTGGAAACACCATATATTTT.

This clone has just a few counts. The chain links TRBV4-2 to TRBJ2-7; TRBD1 matches 8 bases. The CDR3 runs to 16 residues. With V trimmed by 1 base and J by 5 bases, 10 bases remained unmatched. CDR1 is LGHNA, CDR2 YNFKEQ, per germline. The CDR3 sequence: CASSQALDRGRNEQYF. The CDR3 DNA reads TGTGCCAGCAGCCAAGCCCTCGACAGGGGTCGGAACGAGCAGTACTTC.

The V and J genes are TRBV30 and TRBJ1-2, with D tentatively TRBD1 (6 bases). This CDR3 is built from 13 residues. Germline CDR1 GTSNPN, CDR2 SVGIG (reference sequence). V gave up 0 bases and J gave up 8 bases, with 13 bases separating them. CDR3 amino acids: CAWSVGGQGGYTF. In nucleotides, the CDR3 is TGTGCCTGGAGTGTAGGGGGTCAAGGGGGCTACACCTTC. Full variable domain (remainder filled in from reference TRBV30 and TRBJ1-2): SQTIHQWPATLVQPVGSPLSLECTVEGTSNPNLYWYRQAAGRGLQLLFYSVGIGQISSEVPQNLSASRPQDRQFILSSKKLLLSDSGFYLCAWSVGGQGGYTFGSGTRLTVV.

The rearrangement uses TRBV10-2 and TRBJ2-7; 8 bases map to TRBD1. The V and J ends lost 11 bases and 7 bases, in that order; junction bases with no gene match: 10. CDR3 size: 12 residues. Germline V gene sequence: CDR1 WSHSY, CDR2 SAAADI. The CDR3 sequence: CAGGQGSGEQYF. CDR3 in DNA: TGCGCCGGCGGACAGGGATCGGGGGAGCAGTACTTC.

This clone was detected a few times. The chain recombines TRBV11-2 with TRBJ2-3, with 8 bases identical to TRBD2. Germline values: CDR1 SGHAT, CDR2 FQNNGV. The CDR3 is 13 amino acids. Trimming removed 6 bases from V and 5 bases from J; junction bases left unmatched: 4. CDR3 coding DNA: TGTGCCAGCAGGGCGGGGGGAAGAGATACGCAGTATTTT. This sequence encodes CASRAGGRDTQYF. Full variable domain (remainder filled in from reference TRBV11-2 and TRBJ2-3): EAGVAQSPRYKIIEKRQSVAFWCNPISGHATLYWYQQILGQGPKLLIQFQNNGVVDDSQLPKDRFSAERLKGVDSTLKIQPAKLEDSAVYLCASRAGGRDTQYFGPGTRLTVL.

The rearrangement uses TRBV7-8 and TRBJ1-2, with 8 bases that match TRBD1. J gave up 5 bases and V 5 bases, and 7 bases lay outside the gene matches. Germline lookup yields CDR1 SGHVS and CDR2 FQNEAQ. This CDR3 spans 14 amino acids. As DNA, the CDR3 is TGTGCCAGCAGCCGAGACAGGGGAGAATATGGCTACACCTTC. Translation: CASSRDRGEYGYTF.

The chain is built from TRBV19 and TRBJ2-1, with 8 bases matching TRBD2. The CDR3 has 15 residues. The J segment lost 5 bases and the V segment lost 1 base, leaving 4 bases of the junction unmatched. Germline V gene data show CDR1 as LNHDA and CDR2 as SQIVND (reference sequence). CDR3 nucleotides: TGTGCCAGTAGTATAGCGGGGGGGAGTAACAATGAGCAGTTCTTC. This translates into CASSIAGGSNNEQFF. Using reference TRBV19 and TRBJ2-1 for the parts outside the CDR3, the full variable domain is DGGITQSPKYLFRKEGQNVTLSCEQNLNHDAMYWYRQDPGQGLRLIYYSQIVNDFQKGDIAEGYSVSREKKESFPLTVTSAQKNPTAFYLCASSIAGGSNNEQFFGPGTRLTVL.

J is TRBJ2-5 and V is TRBV18, with a possible D match to TRBD2 (5 bases). CDR3 length: 14 residues. In germline, CDR1 is KGHSH, CDR2 LQKENI. Trimming removed 1 base from V and 6 bases from J, with 12 bases in between. CDR3 in amino acids: CASSPRGSLQTQYF. The CDR3 nucleotides read TGTGCCAGCTCACCACGAGGGAGCTTACAGACCCAGTACTTC.

This clone was observed at least ten times. V is TRBV10-3 and J is TRBJ1-1; D is ambiguous. The V end lost 5 bases, the J end lost 11 bases, and 18 bases lay between the germline ends. This CDR3 comprises 13 residues. Per germline, CDR1 ENHRY and CDR2 SYGVKD. The CDR3 nucleotides read TGTGCCATCAGTAACCTCGGAGAGGGCGACGCTTTCTTT. As protein: CAISNLGEGDAFF.

The chain is built from TRBV25-1 and TRBJ1-6, with 9 bases matching TRBD1. Trimming cost V 1 base and J 7 bases; bases outside gene matches: 5. Germline values: CDR1 MGHDK, CDR2 SYGVNS. This CDR3 comprises 16 residues. The CDR3, as DNA: TGTGCCAGCAGTGAATCGGGGACAGGGTGGAATTCACCCCTCCACTTT. Its translation is CASSESGTGWNSPLHF.

The chain combines TRBV7-8 with TRBJ2-1; perhaps TRBD1 as D (5 bases). The CDR3 is 15 residues long. Trimming left V 4 bases short and J 6 bases short, with 16 bases between. Germline V gene data show CDR1 as SGHVS and CDR2 as FQNEAQ. The DNA of the CDR3 is TGTGCCAGCAGCTCCAGGGTAGGGGTTTCCAATGAGCAGTTCTTC. This encodes CASSSRVGVSNEQFF. Filled out from reference TRBV7-8 and TRBJ2-1, the complete variable domain reads GAGVSQSPRYKVAKRGQDVALRCDPISGHVSLFWYQQALGQGPEFLTYFQNEAQLDKSGLPSDRFFAERPEGSVSTLKIQRTQQEDSAVYLCASSSRVGVSNEQFFGPGTRLTVL.

This clone has more than one count but fewer than ten. The J gene is TRBJ1-1, the V gene TRBV11-2, with no clear D. From germline, CDR1 is SGHAT and CDR2 FQNNGV. This CDR3 has 16 residues. Trimming took 0 bases from V and 2 from J, leaving 13 bases between them. The CDR3 bases are TGTGCCAGCAGCTTAGATTGGGCGCGGGTTAACACTGAAGCTTTCTTT. Translated, it gives CASSLDWARVNTEAFF.

This clone occurred a few times. CDR3 DNA sequence: TGCGCCAGCAGCCTTGGGGACAGGTCTGAGGACGAGCAGTACTTC. It is translated as CASSLGDRSEDEQYF. The gene calls are TRBV5-1 and TRBJ2-7, with 8 bases fitting TRBD1. J lost 5 bases, V lost 4 bases, and 11 bases had no gene match. This CDR3 contains 15 residues. The germline gives CDR1 SGHRS, CDR2 YFSETQ.

This clone was seen more than once but under ten times. This chain joins TRBV5-1 and TRBJ2-4; 8 nucleotides align to TRBD2. Germline loops: CDR1 SGHRS, CDR2 YFSETQ. V dropped 4 bases and J dropped 0; count of bases not matched to a gene: 9. There are 17 residues in the CDR3. The chain's CDR3 is CASSAKTSAQAKNIQYF. The CDR3 DNA reads TGCGCCAGCAGCGCCAAGACTAGCGCCCAAGCCAAAAACATTCAGTACTTC.

This clone was counted between two and nine times. This chain links TRBV7-8 with TRBJ2-5; 7 bases line up with TRBD1. CDR1 and CDR2 from the germline V gene are SGHVS and FQNEAQ. The ends lost 5 bases at V and 12 bases at J; junction bases unmatched: 15. CDR3 size: 14 residues. CDR3: CASSRTGEGLSEYF. DNA for the CDR3: TGTGCCAGCAGCCGGACAGGAGAAGGGTTGAGTGAGTACTTC. The full variable domain, in which reference TRBV7-8 and TRBJ2-5 provide the parts outside the CDR3, is GAGVSQSPRYKVAKRGQDVALRCDPISGHVSLFWYQQALGQGPEFLTYFQNEAQLDKSGLPSDRFFAERPEGSVSTLKIQRTQQEDSAVYLCASSRTGEGLSEYFGPGTRLLVL.

A remark on this clone: The same CDR3 is also encoded by other DNA sequences in this sample. This chain links TRBV19 with TRBJ1-5, with 10 bases aligning to TRBD1. Germline values: CDR1 LNHDA, CDR2 SQIVND (reference sequence). J gave up 3 bases and V 2 bases, and 4 bases lay outside the gene matches. The CDR3 has 16 amino acids. The CDR3 here is CASSIRDRGNNQPQHF. The CDR3 DNA sequence: TGTGCCAGTAGTATAAGGGACAGGGGAAACAATCAGCCCCAGCATTTT.

V is TRBV7-8 and J is TRBJ1-5; D is uncertain. Trimming removed 4 bases from V and 0 bases from J, with 13 bases in between. From germline, CDR1 is SGHVS and CDR2 FQNEAQ. There are 16 residues in the CDR3. CDR3 loop: CASSSVLRYSNQPQHF. The CDR3 coding sequence is TGTGCCAGCAGCTCGGTCCTACGGTATAGCAATCAGCCCCAGCATTTT.

The V call is TRBV7-3, the J call TRBJ2-7; D perhaps matches TRBD1 (5 bases). Germline V gives CDR1 SGHTA, CDR2 FQGTGA. Trimming removed 5 bases from V and 5 bases from J, with 13 bases in between. CDR3 size: 13 residues. The CDR3 loop is CASSNQGSDEQYF. The CDR3, as DNA: TGTGCCAGCAGCAATCAGGGATCAGACGAGCAGTACTTC.

A few counts support this clone. The J gene is TRBJ1-1, the V gene TRBV7-9; D is ambiguous. Germline CDR1 SEHNR, CDR2 FQNEAQ (reference sequence). This CDR3 has 13 residues. Trimming stripped 2 bases from V and 1 base from J, with 5 bases between. CDR3: CASSLSQNTEAFF. The DNA of the CDR3 is TGTGCCAGCAGCTTATCCCAGAACACTGAAGCTTTCTTT.

The rearrangement uses TRBV25-1 and TRBJ1-4; D not certain. Germline assignment: CDR1 MGHDK and CDR2 SYGVNS. The CDR3 consists of 15 residues. The ends were cut back, 0 bases at V and 0 bases at J, with 5 bases in the middle. CDR3: CASSEYGATNEKLFF. DNA of the CDR3: TGTGCCAGCAGTGAATACGGAGCAACTAATGAAAAACTGTTTTTT.